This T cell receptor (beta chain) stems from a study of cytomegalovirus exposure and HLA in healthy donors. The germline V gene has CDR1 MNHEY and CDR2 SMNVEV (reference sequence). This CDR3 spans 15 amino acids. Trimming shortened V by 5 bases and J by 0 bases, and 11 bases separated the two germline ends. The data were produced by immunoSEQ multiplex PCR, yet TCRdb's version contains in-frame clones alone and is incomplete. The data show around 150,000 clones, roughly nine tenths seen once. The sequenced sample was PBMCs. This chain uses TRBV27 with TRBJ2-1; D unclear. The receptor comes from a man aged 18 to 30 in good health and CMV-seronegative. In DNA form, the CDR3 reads TGTGCCAGCAGTCCCTCCCCCGGCTCCTACAATGAGCAGTTCTTC. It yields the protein CASSPSPGSYNEQFF.